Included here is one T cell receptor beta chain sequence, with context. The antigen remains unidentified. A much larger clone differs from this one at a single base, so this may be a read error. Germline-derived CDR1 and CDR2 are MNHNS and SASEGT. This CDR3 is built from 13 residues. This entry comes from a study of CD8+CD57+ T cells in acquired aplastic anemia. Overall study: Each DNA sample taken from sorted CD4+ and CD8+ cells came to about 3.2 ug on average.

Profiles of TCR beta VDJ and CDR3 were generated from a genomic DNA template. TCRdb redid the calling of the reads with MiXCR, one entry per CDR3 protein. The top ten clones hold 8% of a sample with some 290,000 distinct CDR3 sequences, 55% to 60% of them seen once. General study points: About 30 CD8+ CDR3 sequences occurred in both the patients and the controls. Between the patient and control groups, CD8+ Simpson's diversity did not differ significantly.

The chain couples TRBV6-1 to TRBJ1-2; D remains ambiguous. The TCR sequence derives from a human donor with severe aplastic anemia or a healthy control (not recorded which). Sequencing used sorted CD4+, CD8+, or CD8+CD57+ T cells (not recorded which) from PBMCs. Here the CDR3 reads CASSSPAEGGHTF. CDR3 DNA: TGTGCCAGCAGTTCCCCGGCAGAGGGTGGCCACACCTTC.